The T cell receptor (beta chain) under discussion was sequenced for a study of blood T cell repertoires in COVID-19. Turning to the study itself: Sites across the United States, Italy and Spain contributed samples from acute and convalescent COVID-19.

Participants were aged about 18 to 90 years, lived in 20 to 25 US areas, and enrolled virtually. The study assigned cohorts using participant-reported clinical history. Original data processing: Cell counts per sample came from amplifying reference gene primers. Here immunoSEQ multiplex PCR was the method, and the copy in TCRdb shows in-frame clones only, minus some. D and trimming were read from the DNA, whereas the V and J calls and clone size are those reported in that table. The table has about 270,000 clones, around 90% seen once. The length of the CDR3 is 12 residues. CDR1 and CDR2 (germline): SQVTM, ANQGSEA. The V end lost 1 base, the J end lost 4 bases, and 7 bases lay between the germline ends.

This clonotype was obtained from a woman aged 40 to 55 with acute COVID-19. The sample comprised PBMCs or T cells enriched from blood (not recorded which). This chain connects TRBV29-1 to TRBJ1-2, with D perhaps matching TRBD1 (5 bases). The CDR3 here is CSVEGGSYGYTF. Here the CDR3 DNA reads TGCAGCGTTGAAGGGGGCAGCTATGGCTACACCTTC.